The 19 T cell receptor beta chains below come from one sample, sequenced in a study of human T cells and chemical hapten exposure. Via MiXCR, TCRdb re-called the RACE reads, giving one row per CDR3 protein. The repertoire holds 35,000 to 40,000 distinct CDR3 sequences, with roughly a tenth as singletons. Time point: pre-sensitization, week 0. Specified treatment: therapeutic diphenylcyclopropenone sensitization with weekly scalp DPC. The sample was whole blood, taken in connection with sensitization to the hapten diphenylcyclopropenone (DPC). These receptor sequences come from a man aged 25 to 45 with alopecia areata. Some clones in this sample may be carry-over from other donors' samples.

This clonotype appeared many times. This chain links TRBV12-3 or TRBV12-4 with TRBJ1-5, with D tentatively TRBD1 (6 bases). Trimming removed 1 base at V and 5 bases at J, with 9 bases between. This CDR3 spans 14 amino acids. In nucleotides, the CDR3 is TGTGCCAGCAGTTTAGGGGACAACTATCAGCCCCAGCATTTT. Its protein product is CASSLGDNYQPQHF.

This clonotype was counted ten times or more. The V call is TRBV11-2, the J call TRBJ2-1; D is ambiguous. This CDR3 is built from 13 residues. CDR1 is SGHAT, CDR2 FQNNGV, per germline. The germline V and J ends were trimmed by 5 bases and 6 bases, with 11 bases remaining between them. The CDR3 DNA follows: TGTGCCAGCAGCCCCGGACCTCCCAATGAGCAGTTCTTC. Its protein is CASSPGPPNEQFF.

This clonotype was seen many times. The chain uses TRBV27 and TRBJ2-1, with D tentatively TRBD1 (5 bases). The germline V gene encodes CDR1 MNHEY and CDR2 SMNVEV (reference sequence). This CDR3 is 12 amino acids long. V was clipped by 6 bases and J by 4 bases, with 7 bases between them. For the CDR3, the DNA is TGTGCCAGCAGGGGGCCGTACAATGAGCAGTTCTTC. Protein sequence: CASRGPYNEQFF.

This clonotype was observed a handful of times. The CDR3 bases are TGTGCCAGCAGCTTAGGTTACAGGGCAAATGAGCAGTTCTTC. This codes for CASSLGYRANEQFF. The chain uses TRBV7-9 and TRBJ2-1; a weak D match, TRBD1 (6 bases). Per the germline V gene, CDR1 is SEHNR and CDR2 is FQNEAQ (reference sequence). Trimming cost V 1 base and J 7 bases, with 11 bases left between them. The CDR3 sequence is 14 residues long.

V gene TRBV2 combines with J gene TRBJ2-1; 15 nucleotides line up with TRBD2. The CDR3 loop spans 16 amino acids. Germline V gives CDR1 SNHLY, CDR2 FYNNEI. The J segment lost 6 bases and the V segment lost 3 bases, leaving 3 bases of the junction unmatched. The CDR3 nucleotides read TGTGCCAGCAGTGAGGGACTAGCGGGAGGAGGCAATGAGCAGTTCTTC. This sequence encodes CASSEGLAGGGNEQFF.

The chain has TRBV5-4 and TRBJ2-3; 12 bases line up with TRBD2. Trimming at V came to 5 bases and at J to 4 bases, leaving 11 bases not matched to a gene. CDR1 SGHNT and CDR2 YYREEE come from the germline V gene (reference sequence). The CDR3 has 17 residues. CDR3 sequence: CASSSLAGGLSSDTQYF. The CDR3 DNA follows: TGTGCCAGCAGTTCTCTAGCGGGAGGGCTAAGCTCAGATACGCAGTATTTT.

This clonotype was observed at least ten times. The chain is built from TRBV27 and TRBJ2-7, with TRBD1 matching over 7 bases. The germline V gene has CDR1 MNHEY and CDR2 SMNVEV (reference sequence). The CDR3 consists of 14 residues. V lost 5 bases, J lost 3 bases, and 7 bases stayed unmatched. The CDR3 loop reads CASSAQDRVYEQYV. The CDR3 DNA is TGTGCCAGCAGTGCGCAAGACAGGGTCTACGAGCAGTACGTC.

This clonotype was picked up many times. The CDR3 bases are TGTGCCAGCGGGGGTTCGTATTCCTCGTATGGCTACACCTTC. It is translated as CASGGSYSSYGYTF. The genes are TRBV28 and TRBJ1-2; possibly TRBD1 for D (5 bases). The CDR3 has 14 amino acids. The germline V gene encodes CDR1 MDHEN and CDR2 SYDVKM. The germline V and J ends were trimmed by 8 bases and 5 bases, with 18 bases remaining between them.

Ten or more counts support this clonotype. V and J are TRBV7-8 and TRBJ2-2; possibly TRBD1 for D (5 bases). This CDR3 contains 15 residues. The V and J ends lost 6 bases and 0 bases respectively, with 11 bases between them. From germline, CDR1 is SGHVS and CDR2 FQNEAQ. CDR3 in amino acids: CASRLGHSNTGELFF. Here the CDR3 DNA reads TGTGCCAGCAGGTTGGGGCATTCGAACACCGGGGAGCTGTTTTTT.

V is TRBV24-1 and J is TRBJ1-5; tentative D call: TRBD1 (6 bases). Germline CDR1 and CDR2: KGHDR and SFDVKD. This CDR3 spans 14 amino acids. The V gene lost 7 bases and the J gene lost 2 bases, with 11 bases spanning the gap. The CDR3, as DNA: TGTGCCACCAGCACAGGGCTAGGCAATCAGCCCCAGCATTTT. It codes for CATSTGLGNQPQHF.

The chain combines TRBV7-2 with TRBJ2-1; 11 bases are a match to TRBD2. Germline loops: CDR1 SGHTA, CDR2 FQGNSA. V dropped 6 bases and J dropped 6; count of bases not matched to a gene: 10. The CDR3 extends over 16 amino acids. The CDR3 spells CASRTIAGGRSNEQFF. The CDR3 DNA is TGTGCCAGCAGAACAATAGCGGGAGGGCGGAGCAATGAGCAGTTCTTC.

Only a few counts were recorded for this clonotype. The rearrangement links TRBV5-1 to TRBJ2-7, with TRBD2 matching 7 bases. Germline CDR1 SGHRS, CDR2 YFSETQ. The V segment lost 0 bases and the J segment 6 bases; nucleotides outside the gene matches: 6. The CDR3 loop spans 14 amino acids. Here the CDR3 reads CASSLDPSGGEQYV. The CDR3 DNA follows: TGCGCCAGCAGCTTGGATCCGTCGGGGGGCGAGCAGTACGTC.

This clonotype has only a few counts. The rearrangement joins TRBV20-1 to TRBJ2-3; D unclear. V dropped 5 bases and J dropped 1 base, with 7 bases sitting between them. Looked up from germline, CDR1 is DFQATT and CDR2 is SNEGSKA (reference sequence). This CDR3 is built from 12 residues. CDR3 sequence: CSASLRTDTQYF. CDR3 nucleotides: TGCAGTGCTTCCCTCCGCACAGATACGCAGTATTTT.

This clonotype appeared many times. CDR3 loop: CASSSTGAGNTIYF. CDR3 in DNA: TGCGCCAGCAGCTCAACAGGGGCTGGAAACACCATATATTTT. This sequence joins TRBV4-3 and TRBJ1-3; 7 positions match TRBD1. The CDR3 runs to 14 residues. With 5 bases clipped from V and 2 bases from J, the junction kept 3 bases outside the gene matches. Germline CDR1 reads LGHNA; CDR2 reads YSLEER.

This clonotype was detected a few times. The rearrangement links TRBV28 to TRBJ2-7, with TRBD1 matching over 9 bases. The CDR3 runs 12 residues. Germline CDR1 MDHEN, CDR2 SYDVKM. V trimming: 3 bases; J trimming: 12 bases; junction bases outside the gene matches: 6. CDR3 residues: CASSFMGQGLYV. CDR3 coding DNA: TGTGCCAGCAGTTTTATGGGACAGGGTCTGTACGTC.

The chain carries TRBV5-4 and TRBJ2-2; D gene unclear. Trimming removed 2 bases at V and 2 bases at J, with 10 bases between. Germline loops: CDR1 SGHNT, CDR2 YYREEE (reference sequence). The CDR3 is 15 amino acids. CDR3 nucleotide sequence: TGTGCCAGCAGCTTACAGAAGCCCAACACCGGGGAGCTGTTTTTT. As protein: CASSLQKPNTGELFF.

This clonotype was detected a few times. The CDR3 coding sequence is TGTGCCAGTAGTGGGGGTCCTAGATACAATGAGCAGTTCTTC. It encodes CASSGGPRYNEQFF. The rearrangement links TRBV19 to TRBJ2-1, with D possibly being TRBD1 or TRBD2 (5 bases each). The germline V gene encodes CDR1 LNHDA and CDR2 SQIVND (reference sequence). The CDR3 is 14 amino acids. V was pared by 5 bases and J by 4 bases, with 12 bases between.

Many counts were recorded for this clonotype. The rearrangement uses TRBV6-4 and TRBJ2-1; 7 nucleotides align to TRBD2. Per germline, CDR1 MRHNA and CDR2 SNTAGT. Unmatched junction bases numbered 9, after V lost 6 bases and J lost 10 bases. CDR3 length: 13 residues. The chain's CDR3 is CASSQGGRREQFF. The CDR3 DNA reads TGTGCCAGCAGCCAGGGCGGGAGACGCGAGCAGTTCTTC.

The V and J genes are TRBV19 and TRBJ2-7; 7 nucleotides align to TRBD1. This CDR3 has 16 amino acids. The trim removed 8 bases at V and 6 bases at J, leaving 19 bases unmatched. CDR1 is LNHDA and CDR2 is SQIVND in the germline V gene (reference sequence). CDR3 DNA sequence: TGTGCCAGTCTCTCTCCCGTGACAGGGCCACCTGGCGAGCAGTACGTC. As protein: CASLSPVTGPPGEQYV.